This TCR beta chain was obtained from a study of response to subunit inactivated influenza vaccine. The germline V gene encodes CDR1 SQVTM and CDR2 ANQGSEA. With V trimmed by 4 bases and J by 5 bases, 8 bases remained unmatched. This CDR3 comprises 14 residues. TCRdb ran MiXCR on the RT-PCR reads and lists one entry per CDR3 protein. The repertoire holds around 520,000 distinct CDR3 sequences, with 10% to 15% as singletons. Study-wide results and limits: Each seasonal influenza vaccination, the authors suggested, recruits few new T cells.

This clonotype was seen at least ten times. Its antigen remains unidentified. The sample consisted of PBMCs from blood, taken on the day of vaccination. This clonotype was obtained from a man aged 50 to 59 who received an inactivated influenza vaccine. The chain carries TRBV29-1 and TRBJ2-7, with 10 positions matching TRBD2. This CDR3 is CSVGSSGRANEQYF. The CDR3 DNA reads TGCAGCGTTGGCTCGAGCGGGAGGGCCAACGAGCAGTACTTC.